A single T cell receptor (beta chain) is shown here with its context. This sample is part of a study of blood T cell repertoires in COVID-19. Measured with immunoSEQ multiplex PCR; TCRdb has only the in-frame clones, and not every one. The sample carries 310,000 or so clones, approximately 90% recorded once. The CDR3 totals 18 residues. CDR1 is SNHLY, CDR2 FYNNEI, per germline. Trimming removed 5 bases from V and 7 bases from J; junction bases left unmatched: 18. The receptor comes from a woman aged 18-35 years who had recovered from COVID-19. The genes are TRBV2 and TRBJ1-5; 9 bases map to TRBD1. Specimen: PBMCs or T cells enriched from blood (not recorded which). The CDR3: CASSWDRDRDFYVQPQHF. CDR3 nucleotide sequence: TGTGCCAGCAGTTGGGACCGGGACAGGGATTTTTACGTCCAGCCCCAGCATTTT. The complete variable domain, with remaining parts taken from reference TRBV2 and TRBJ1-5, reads EPEVTQTPSHQVTQMGQEVILRCVPISNHLYFYWYRQILGQKVEFLVSFYNNEISEKSEIFDDQFSVERPDGSNFTLKIRSTKLEDSAMYFCASSWDRDRDFYVQPQHFGDGTRLSIL.